The 28 T cell receptor beta chains presented below share a single source sample, sequenced in a study of blood T cell repertoires in COVID-19. Using immunoSEQ multiplex PCR, the repertoire was profiled, and TCRdb retains in-frame clones only, with some absent. Of about 100,000 clones detected, about 88% appear once; the ten largest clones hold about 1.2%. The source material was peripheral blood. The source is a man aged 80 or over with active or convalescent COVID-19.

The table lists this clone with a count of one. The chain employs TRBV3-1 (or the pseudogene TRBV3-2) and TRBJ1-3; D possibly corresponds to TRBD1 (5 bases). Germline CDR1 is LGHDT and CDR2 is YNNKEL (reference sequence). CDR3 length: 12 amino acids. Trimming pared 1 base from V and 11 bases from J, leaving 9 bases between. The CDR3 spells CASSQVRGSIYF. The CDR3 coding sequence is TGTGCCAGCAGCCAAGTGCGGGGCTCCATATATTTT.

The CDR3 nucleotides are TGTGCCAGCAGTTCCCCCCGAGACAGGACCTACAATGAGCAGTTCTTC. Translation gives CASSSPRDRTYNEQFF. The rearrangement joins TRBV6-2 or TRBV6-3 to TRBJ2-1, with a weak D call TRBD1 (6 bases). The length of the CDR3 is 16 residues. V dropped 4 bases and J dropped 2 bases, with 15 bases sitting between them. The germline CDR1 and CDR2 sequences are MNHEY and SVGEGT.

This chain joins TRBV5-1 and TRBJ2-1, with 7 bases that match TRBD2. Germline V gives CDR1 SGHRS, CDR2 YFSETQ. This CDR3 is built from 12 residues. The V and J ends lost 5 bases and 9 bases, in that order; junction bases with no gene match: 5. The CDR3 reads CASSPLAGEQFF. The DNA for the CDR3 is TGCGCCAGCAGTCCCTTAGCGGGTGAGCAGTTCTTC.

The chain couples TRBV11-2 to TRBJ2-1, with 8 bases identical to TRBD1. The ends lost 1 base at V and 7 bases at J; junction bases unmatched: 12. Germline V gene data show CDR1 as SGHAT and CDR2 as FQNNGV. The length of the CDR3 is 17 residues. The CDR3 sequence: CASSLAVQGGSGNEQFF. In nucleotides, the CDR3 is TGTGCCAGCAGCTTAGCCGTACAGGGGGGATCAGGGAATGAGCAGTTCTTC.

J is TRBJ2-1 and V is TRBV19, with 7 bases identical to TRBD2. Germline trimming cut 7 bases from V and 8 bases from J; bases unmatched to any gene: 8. The germline V gene has CDR1 LNHDA and CDR2 SQIVND (reference sequence). The CDR3 totals 13 residues. The CDR3 loop reads CASIGAGAYEQFF. In nucleotides, the CDR3 is TGTGCCAGTATTGGCGCGGGAGCATATGAGCAGTTCTTC. The full variable domain, with the rest looked up from reference TRBV19 and TRBJ2-1, is DGGITQSPKYLFRKEGQNVTLSCEQNLNHDAMYWYRQDPGQGLRLIYYSQIVNDFQKGDIAEGYSVSREKKESFPLTVTSAQKNPTAFYLCASIGAGAYEQFFGPGTRLTVL.

This chain links TRBV10-3 with TRBJ2-5; 7 bases agree with TRBD2. After removal of 6 bases from V and 5 bases from J, the junction contained 6 bases not matched to a gene. The germline CDR1 and CDR2 sequences are ENHRY and SYGVKD. The length of the CDR3 is 13 residues. The CDR3 region has the DNA TGTGCCATCAGGGGGGGGGTTGTGGAGACCCAGTACTTC. It yields the protein CAIRGGVVETQYF.

This chain joins TRBV3-1 (or the pseudogene TRBV3-2) and TRBJ1-1, with D uncertain. CDR3 length equals 15 residues. Germline V lookup: CDR1 LGHDT, CDR2 YNNKEL (reference sequence). V dropped 1 base and J dropped 2 bases, with 11 bases sitting between them. The CDR3 sequence is CASSQGWHINTEAFF. The CDR3 DNA sequence: TGTGCCAGCAGCCAAGGTTGGCACATCAACACTGAAGCTTTCTTT.

The chain has TRBV3-1 (or the pseudogene TRBV3-2) and TRBJ2-1, with TRBD2 identical over 13 bases. In germline, CDR1 is LGHDT, CDR2 YNNKEL (reference sequence). V gave up 1 base and J gave up 4 bases; unmatched junction bases: 16. The CDR3 length is 21 residues. This CDR3 reads CASSQGPKTSGRAWGYNEQFF. The CDR3 DNA is TGTGCCAGCAGCCAAGGTCCCAAAACTAGCGGGAGGGCCTGGGGATACAATGAGCAGTTCTTC.

The chain joins TRBV4-2 to TRBJ2-5, with D unresolved. The CDR3 consists of 15 residues. Germline V gene sequence: CDR1 LGHNA, CDR2 YNFKEQ. The V end was cut by 0 bases, the J end by 5 bases, with 13 bases between. CDR3 amino acids: CASSQDRHSQETQYF. Here the CDR3 DNA reads TGTGCCAGCAGCCAAGATCGTCACAGTCAGGAGACCCAGTACTTC.

The rearrangement links TRBV9 to TRBJ2-3; 13 bases agree with TRBD2. This CDR3 is built from 17 residues. The germline gives CDR1 SGDLS, CDR2 YYNGEE. V dropped 0 bases and J dropped 5; count of bases not matched to a gene: 6. DNA of the CDR3: TGTGCCAGCAGCGTAGGGGGACTAGCGGGACTTGGAGATACGCAGTATTTT. It is translated as CASSVGGLAGLGDTQYF.

This clone was counted many times. The V and J genes are TRBV9 and TRBJ1-2, with a possible D match to TRBD1 (5 bases). CDR3 size: 15 residues. V lost 2 bases and J lost 4, with 15 bases in between. Germline V gives CDR1 SGDLS, CDR2 YYNGEE. The CDR3 loop reads CASSVGGATSYGYTF. CDR3 nucleotide sequence: TGTGCCAGCAGCGTCGGAGGGGCGACCTCCTATGGCTACACCTTC.

The V and J genes are TRBV29-1 and TRBJ2-1; 13 bases are shared with TRBD2. The CDR3 runs 16 residues. Germline CDR1 is SQVTM and CDR2 is ANQGSEA. The J segment lost 5 bases and the V segment lost 5 bases, leaving 9 bases of the junction unmatched. The CDR3 sequence is CSVQRTSGRPDNEQFF. The CDR3 DNA reads as TGCAGCGTTCAACGGACTAGCGGGAGACCTGACAATGAGCAGTTCTTC.

This clone was counted only a few times. The chain carries TRBV13 and TRBJ2-7; 8 bases are shared with TRBD1. This CDR3 comprises 15 residues. V shed 4 bases and J 3 bases; nucleotides not matched to a gene: 8. Germline V gene sequence: CDR1 PRHDT, CDR2 FYEKMQ (reference sequence). For the CDR3, the DNA is TGTGCCAGCAGCTCAGGTTGGGACAGGAGCTACGAGCAGTACTTC. Translation gives CASSSGWDRSYEQYF.

This chain uses TRBV10-3 with TRBJ2-1, with D tentatively TRBD2 (5 bases). CDR3 length: 14 residues. In germline, CDR1 is ENHRY, CDR2 SYGVKD. Trimming cost V 0 bases and J 6 bases, with 9 bases left between them. The CDR3 bases are TGTGCCATCAGTGAGTCTCCTAGCTCCAATGAGCAGTTCTTC. Encoded protein: CAISESPSSNEQFF.

This rearrangement joins TRBV5-8 to TRBJ1-1; maybe TRBD1 (5 bases). The CDR3 runs to 14 residues. Looked up from germline, CDR1 is SGHTS and CDR2 is YDEGEE. Trimming pared 4 bases from V and 8 bases from J, leaving 18 bases between. The CDR3 nucleotides are TGTGCCAGCAGCCTCCCCGGGGACTTAGTCGAAGCTTTCTTT. This codes for CASSLPGDLVEAFF.

V is TRBV3-1 (or the pseudogene TRBV3-2) and J is TRBJ2-1; possible D gene TRBD1, 6 bases. Germline lookup yields CDR1 LGHDT and CDR2 YNNKEL (reference sequence). The V gene lost 2 bases and the J gene lost 8 bases, with 13 bases spanning the gap. This CDR3 has 14 amino acids. CDR3 sequence reads: CASSQSSGDDEQFF. CDR3 sequence (DNA): TGTGCCAGCAGCCAATCATCAGGGGACGATGAGCAGTTCTTC.

The V and J genes are TRBV5-4 and TRBJ2-5, with 13 bases aligning to TRBD2. Looked up from germline, CDR1 is SGHNT and CDR2 is YYREEE (reference sequence). This CDR3 is 19 amino acids long. V shed 0 bases, J shed 3 bases, and the junction held 11 bases outside the gene matches. CDR3 coding DNA: TGTGCCAGCAGCTTGGCGGGACTAGCGGGAACGGTGCGGGAAGAGACCCAGTACTTC. Protein product: CASSLAGLAGTVREETQYF. Together with reference TRBV5-4 and TRBJ2-5, the CDR3 gives the full variable domain: ETGVTQSPTHLIKTRGQQVTLRCSSQSGHNTVSWYQQALGQGPQFIFQYYREEENGRGNFPPRFSGLQFPNYSSELNVNALELDDSALYLCASSLAGLAGTVREETQYFGPGTRLLVL.

V gene TRBV3-1 (or the pseudogene TRBV3-2) combines with J gene TRBJ2-1; 7 nucleotides align to TRBD2. Per the germline V gene, CDR1 is LGHDT and CDR2 is YNNKEL (reference sequence). This CDR3 comprises 15 residues. Trimming took 1 base from V and 3 from J; bases not matched to a gene: 3. The CDR3 DNA reads TGTGCCAGCAGCCAAGTGGGAGGGGACTACAATGAGCAGTTCTTC. Protein product: CASSQVGGDYNEQFF.

The J gene is TRBJ2-5, the V gene TRBV5-1, with D maybe TRBD2 (6 bases). CDR1 is SGHRS, CDR2 YFSETQ, per germline. The CDR3 sequence is 15 residues long. Trimming stripped 4 bases from V and 2 bases from J, with 15 bases between. The CDR3 DNA reads as TGCGCCAGCAGCACAGGATCTAGCGTTCAAGAGACCCAGTACTTC. It specifies CASSTGSSVQETQYF.

The CDR3 DNA reads TGTGCCAGCAGCATGGACAGGAGCCTCTATGGCTACACCTTC. It translates to CASSMDRSLYGYTF. The chain is built from TRBV5-6 and TRBJ1-2; 7 bases line up with TRBD1. CDR1 and CDR2 from the germline V gene are SGHDT and YYEEEE. V shed 4 bases and J 4 bases; nucleotides not matched to a gene: 7. This CDR3 has 14 amino acids.

The V call is TRBV18, the J call TRBJ1-5, with 7 bases fitting TRBD1. The CDR3 extends over 15 amino acids. Looked up from germline, CDR1 is KGHSH and CDR2 is LQKENI. Trimming cost V 3 bases and J 0 bases; bases outside gene matches: 2. CDR3 in amino acids: CASSPTGSSNQPQHF. For the CDR3, the DNA is TGTGCCAGCTCACCGACAGGGTCTAGCAATCAGCCCCAGCATTTT. The variable domain in full, with the rest retrieved from reference TRBV18 and TRBJ1-5, is NAGVMQNPRHLVRRRGQEARLRCSPMKGHSHVYWYRQLPEEGLKFMVYLQKENIIDESGMPKERFSAEFPKEGPSILRIQQVVRGDSAAYFCASSPTGSSNQPQHFGDGTRLSIL.

This clone showed up just once. The chain combines TRBV2 with TRBJ1-2; 8 bases map to TRBD1. Trimming removed 6 bases from V and 4 bases from J; junction bases left unmatched: 7. Germline CDR1 and CDR2: SNHLY and FYNNEI. There are 14 residues in the CDR3. CDR3 DNA: TGTGCCAGCAGAAGGGACAGGACGCTCTATGGCTACACCTTC. This gives the protein CASRRDRTLYGYTF.

The CDR3 bases are TGTGCCAGCAGCCAGGGAGGGGAGAACACTGAAGCTTTCTTT. The encoded protein is CASSQGGENTEAFF. V is TRBV5-4 and J is TRBJ1-1, with D perhaps matching TRBD1 (5 bases). Looked up from germline, CDR1 is SGHNT and CDR2 is YYREEE (reference sequence). Trimming stripped 4 bases from V and 1 base from J, with 11 bases between. The CDR3 covers 14 residues.

The rearrangement uses TRBV18 and TRBJ2-7; possibly TRBD2 for D (5 bases). The germline V gene has CDR1 KGHSH and CDR2 LQKENI. This CDR3 has 15 amino acids. V was pared by 2 bases and J by 1 base, with 12 bases between. The CDR3 here is CASSPMASSSYEQYF. The CDR3 DNA reads as TGTGCCAGCTCACCAATGGCTAGCAGTTCCTACGAGCAGTACTTC.

This clone occurred a few times. The rearrangement joins TRBV19 to TRBJ1-5; possible D gene TRBD1, 5 bases. The V end was cut by 10 bases, the J end by 4 bases, with 14 bases between. Germline CDR1 reads LNHDA; CDR2 reads SQIVND (reference sequence). CDR3 size: 13 residues. In nucleotides, the CDR3 is TGTGCCAAGCAAAGACAGAGAAATCAGCCCCAGCATTTT. This codes for CAKQRQRNQPQHF.

The chain employs TRBV4-3 and TRBJ2-6, with D uncertain. The V end lost 4 bases, the J end lost 0 bases, and 7 bases lay between the germline ends. Looked up from germline, CDR1 is LGHNA and CDR2 is YSLEER. This CDR3 is built from 15 residues. The CDR3 nucleotides read TGCGCCAGCAGCCGAGGAAGCTCTGGGGCCAACGTCCTGACTTTC. Translation gives CASSRGSSGANVLTF.

V gene TRBV7-9 combines with J gene TRBJ1-5; possible D gene TRBD1, 6 bases. Germline values: CDR1 SEHNR, CDR2 FQNEAQ (reference sequence). Trimming removed 5 bases at V and 5 bases at J, with 10 bases between. The CDR3 sequence is 13 residues long. In DNA form, the CDR3 reads TGTGCCAGCAGCCCAGGGGAATATCAGCCCCAGCATTTT. It codes for CASSPGEYQPQHF.

The rearrangement joins TRBV4-2 to TRBJ2-5; possible D gene TRBD1, 6 bases. The CDR3 covers 17 residues. V dropped 0 bases and J dropped 7 bases, with 21 bases sitting between them. The germline V gene encodes CDR1 LGHNA and CDR2 YNFKEQ. DNA of the CDR3: TGTGCCAGCAGCCAAGAAGTTTTAGGGACACCCGGAGCGACCCAGTACTTC. It yields the protein CASSQEVLGTPGATQYF.